This record concerns one TCR beta chain sequence. At a deep level, the assay was run. Measured with immunoSEQ multiplex PCR; TCRdb has only the in-frame clones, and not every one. This sample has some 2,100,000 clones; under 97% occur once, and the top ten carry roughly 0.13%. Trimming left V 1 base short and J 1 base short, with 13 bases between. This CDR3 spans 17 amino acids. Germline-derived CDR1 and CDR2 are LNHDA and SQIVND (reference sequence). The data were obtained in a study of shared clonotypes between healthy human individuals. The receptor comes from a man between 18 and 29 years old in good health. Sequencing was carried out using naive CD4+ T cells sorted from blood. Regarding subset: CD45RA+ positively selected. The chain links TRBV19 to TRBJ2-2; D is ambiguous. CDR3 in amino acids: CASSIGPLNVNTGELFF. The CDR3 DNA reads as TGTGCCAGTAGTATAGGGCCTCTAAACGTGAACACCGGGGAGCTGTTTTTT.